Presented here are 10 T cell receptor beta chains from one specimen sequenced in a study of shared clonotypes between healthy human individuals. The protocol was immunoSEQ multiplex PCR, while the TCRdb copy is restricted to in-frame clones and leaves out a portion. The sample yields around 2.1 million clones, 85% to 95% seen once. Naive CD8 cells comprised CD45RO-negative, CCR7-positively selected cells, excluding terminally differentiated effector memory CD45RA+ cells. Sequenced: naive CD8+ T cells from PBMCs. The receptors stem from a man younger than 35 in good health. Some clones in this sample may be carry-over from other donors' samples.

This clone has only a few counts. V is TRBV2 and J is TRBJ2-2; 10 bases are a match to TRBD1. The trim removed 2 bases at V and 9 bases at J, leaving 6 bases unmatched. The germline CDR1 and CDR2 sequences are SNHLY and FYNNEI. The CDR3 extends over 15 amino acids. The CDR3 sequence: CASSEWDRGFRELFF. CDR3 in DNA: TGTGCCAGCAGTGAATGGGACAGGGGTTTCCGGGAGCTGTTTTTT.

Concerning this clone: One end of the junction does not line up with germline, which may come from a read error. CDR3: CSVGWAGF. The CDR3 coding sequence is TGCAGTGTCGGTTGGGCGGGCTTT. J is TRBJ1-6 and V is TRBV20-1; D ambiguous. The V gene's germline CDR1 is DFQATT and CDR2 SNEGSKA (reference sequence). CDR3 length: 8 amino acids.

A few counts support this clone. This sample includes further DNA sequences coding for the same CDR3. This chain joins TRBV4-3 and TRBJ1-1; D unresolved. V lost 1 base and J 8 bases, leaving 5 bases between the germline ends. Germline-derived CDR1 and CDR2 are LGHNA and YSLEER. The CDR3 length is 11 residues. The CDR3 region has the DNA TGCGCCAGCAGCCAAGGGGCGGAAGCTTTCTTT. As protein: CASSQGAEAFF.

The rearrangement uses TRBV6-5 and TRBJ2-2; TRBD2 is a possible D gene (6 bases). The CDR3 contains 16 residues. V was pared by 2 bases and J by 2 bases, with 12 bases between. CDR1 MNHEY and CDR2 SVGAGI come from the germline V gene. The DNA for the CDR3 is TGTGCCAGCAGTTACGGGCTAGCGCCCAACACCGGGGAGCTGTTTTTT. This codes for CASSYGLAPNTGELFF.

The CDR3 protein is CASSSTWNQPQHF. CDR3 coding DNA: TGTGCCAGCAGTTCGACCTGGAATCAGCCCCAGCATTTT. This chain connects TRBV14 to TRBJ1-5; D gene unclear. Germline V gene data show CDR1 as SGHDN and CDR2 as FVKESK. Trimming removed 6 bases from V and 4 bases from J, with 10 bases in between. This CDR3 contains 13 residues.

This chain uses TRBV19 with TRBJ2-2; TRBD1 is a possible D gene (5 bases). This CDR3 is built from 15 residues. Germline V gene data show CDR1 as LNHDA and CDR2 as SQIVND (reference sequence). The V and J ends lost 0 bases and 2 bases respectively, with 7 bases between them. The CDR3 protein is CASSIEGVNTGELFF. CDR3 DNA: TGTGCCAGTAGTATAGAAGGGGTTAACACCGGGGAGCTGTTTTTT.

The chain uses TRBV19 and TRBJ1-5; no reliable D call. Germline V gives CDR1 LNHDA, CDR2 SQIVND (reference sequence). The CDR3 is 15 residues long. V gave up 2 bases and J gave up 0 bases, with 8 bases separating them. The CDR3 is CASSIQANSNQPQHF. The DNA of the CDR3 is TGTGCCAGTAGTATACAGGCTAATAGCAATCAGCCCCAGCATTTT.

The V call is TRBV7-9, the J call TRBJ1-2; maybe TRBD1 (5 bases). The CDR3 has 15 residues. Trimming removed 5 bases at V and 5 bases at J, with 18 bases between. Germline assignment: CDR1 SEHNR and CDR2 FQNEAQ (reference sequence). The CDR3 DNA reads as TGTGCCAGCAGCCAACATCCCCGTGGGGGGTATGGCTACACCTTC. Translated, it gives CASSQHPRGGYGYTF. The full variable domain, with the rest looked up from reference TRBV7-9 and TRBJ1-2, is DTGVSQNPRHKITKRGQNVTFRCDPISEHNRLYWYRQTLGQGPEFLTYFQNEAQLEKSRLLSDRFSAERPKGSFSTLEIQRTEQGDSAMYLCASSQHPRGGYGYTFGSGTRLTVV.

CDR3 region: CASSLDKRRGGTDTQYF. The CDR3 DNA reads TGTGCCAGCAGCTTGGATAAGCGCCGAGGGGGAACAGATACGCAGTATTTT. V is TRBV5-6 and J is TRBJ2-3, with a possible D match to TRBD1 (6 bases). In germline, CDR1 is SGHDT, CDR2 YYEEEE. V was clipped by 0 bases and J by 3 bases, with 17 bases between them. This CDR3 spans 17 amino acids.

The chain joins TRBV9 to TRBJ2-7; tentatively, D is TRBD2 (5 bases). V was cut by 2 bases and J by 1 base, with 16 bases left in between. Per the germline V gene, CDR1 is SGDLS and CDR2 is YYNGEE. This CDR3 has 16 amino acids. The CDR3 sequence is CASSVSPRDSSYEQYF. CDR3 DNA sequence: TGTGCCAGCAGCGTTTCCCCCCGGGATTCTTCCTACGAGCAGTACTTC.